This TCR beta chain was identified in a study of tumor and adjacent non-tumor tissue in lung cancer. Study outcomes and limitations: Compared with tumor, normal lung showed significantly lower TCR diversity. Higher tumor TCR diversity was associated with shorter survival. Normal lung showed higher cumulative top 100 clone frequency than tumor.

The library came from three nested PCR rounds adapted from ARM-PCR protocols. TCRdb ran MiXCR on the multiplex PCR reads and lists one entry per CDR3 protein. The table includes about 80,000 distinct CDR3 sequences, over 75% detected once. No cell sorting was done before RNA was extracted from the tissue. Newly diagnosed lung cancer patients had thoracic surgery in China, August–November 2014, without prior chemotherapy. The CDR3 extends over 13 amino acids. Germline trimming cut 4 bases from V and 4 bases from J; bases unmatched to any gene: 2. Germline CDR1 reads SGHRS; CDR2 reads YFSETQ. This clonotype was picked up a small number of times. The antigen remains unidentified.

Specimen: lung tumor tissue. The TCR sequence derives from a woman aged 45-60 years with non-small cell lung cancer. The J gene is TRBJ1-1, the V gene TRBV5-1; 9 nucleotides align to TRBD1. In DNA, the CDR3 is TGCGCCAGCAGCCCGGGACAGGGCACTGAAGCTTTCTTT. The encoded protein is CASSPGQGTEAFF.